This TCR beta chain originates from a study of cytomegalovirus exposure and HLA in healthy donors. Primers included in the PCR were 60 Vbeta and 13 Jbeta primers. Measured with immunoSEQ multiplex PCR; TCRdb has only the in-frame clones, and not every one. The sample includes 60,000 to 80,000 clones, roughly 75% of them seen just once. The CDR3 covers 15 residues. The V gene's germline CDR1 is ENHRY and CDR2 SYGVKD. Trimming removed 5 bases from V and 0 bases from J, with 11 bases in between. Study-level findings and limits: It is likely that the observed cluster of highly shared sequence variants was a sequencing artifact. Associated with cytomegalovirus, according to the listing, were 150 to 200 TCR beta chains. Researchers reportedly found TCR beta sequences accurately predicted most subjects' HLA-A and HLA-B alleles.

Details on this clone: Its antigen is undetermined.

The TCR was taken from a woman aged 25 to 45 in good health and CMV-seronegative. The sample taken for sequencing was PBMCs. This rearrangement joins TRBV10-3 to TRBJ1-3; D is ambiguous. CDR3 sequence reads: CAISPPMSSGNTIYF. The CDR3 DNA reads TGTGCCATCAGTCCCCCGATGAGCTCTGGAAACACCATATATTTT.